A single sample is the source of the 30 T cell receptor beta chains below, sequenced in a study of cytomegalovirus exposure and HLA in healthy donors. The study ran its PCR with 60 Vbeta and 13 Jbeta primers. Measured with immunoSEQ multiplex PCR; TCRdb has only the in-frame clones, and not every one. The table records 130,000 or so clones, approximately 10% of them present only once. Source material: PBMCs. Receptor source: a middle-aged woman in good health and CMV-seropositive.

This clone was seen only a few times. J is TRBJ2-3 and V is TRBV2, with 9 bases fitting TRBD2. The CDR3 spans 16 residues. V was clipped by 6 bases and J by 5 bases; unmatched bases: 12. Germline loops: CDR1 SNHLY, CDR2 FYNNEI. CDR3 bases: TGTGCCAGCAGCCCTGAGGCGCGGGGGGGTGGAGATACGCAGTATTTT. This gives the protein CASSPEARGGGDTQYF. Filled out from reference TRBV2 and TRBJ2-3, the complete variable domain reads EPEVTQTPSHQVTQMGQEVILRCVPISNHLYFYWYRQILGQKVEFLVSFYNNEISEKSEIFDDQFSVERPDGSNFTLKIRSTKLEDSAMYFCASSPEARGGGDTQYFGPGTRLTVL.

This clone appeared once. This chain joins TRBV7-2 and TRBJ2-2; 9 nucleotides line up with TRBD1. Losses at the gene ends were 3 bases for V and 3 bases for J; bases not matched to a gene: 14. The germline CDR1 and CDR2 sequences are SGHTA and FQGNSA. CDR3 length: 19 residues. The CDR3 coding sequence is TGTGCCAGCAGCTTCTTCGGGACAGGGTTAAAGACTTACACCGGGGAGCTGTTTTTT. As protein: CASSFFGTGLKTYTGELFF.

The gene calls are TRBV9 and TRBJ2-7; 7 bases agree with TRBD1. Trimming cost V 2 bases and J 2 bases; bases outside gene matches: 4. Germline assignment: CDR1 SGDLS and CDR2 YYNGEE. The CDR3 is 14 amino acids. The CDR3 region has the DNA TGTGCCAGCAGCGTCGGGACAGTAGCCTACGAGCAGTACTTC. This gives the protein CASSVGTVAYEQYF.

This clone occurred a few times. This chain joins TRBV6-1 and TRBJ1-2, with 11 bases that match TRBD1. V gave up 1 base and J gave up 7 bases; unmatched junction bases: 5. Germline V gives CDR1 MNHNS, CDR2 SASEGT. There are 15 residues in the CDR3. The CDR3 DNA reads TGTGCCAGCAGTGAAGTGGGACAGGGGGTCGGTGGCTACACCTTC. This encodes CASSEVGQGVGGYTF.

This clone was found a few times. The J gene is TRBJ2-5, the V gene TRBV15; D call uncertain. The J call is in doubt because the DNA end fits TRBJ2-7 better. Germline assignment: CDR1 LNHNV and CDR2 YYDKDF (reference sequence). This CDR3 contains 14 residues. The CDR3 loop reads CATSRQAGLGEQYF. The CDR3 DNA reads as TGTGCCACCAGCCGCCAGGCAGGCCTCGGCGAGCAGTACTTC.

The rearrangement uses TRBV6-5 and TRBJ2-2; 8 bases line up with TRBD1. Trimming took 4 bases from V and 6 from J; bases not matched to a gene: 10. The CDR3 is 16 amino acids. CDR1 and CDR2 from the germline V gene are MNHEY and SVGAGI. The CDR3, as DNA: TGTGCCAGCAGTTTCGGACAGGGAGATAGTTCCGGGGAGCTGTTTTTT. Protein sequence: CASSFGQGDSSGELFF.

This clone has a handful of counts. The gene calls are TRBV27 and TRBJ1-1; no firm D call. V was pared by 0 bases and J by 6 bases, with 17 bases between. CDR1 and CDR2 (germline): MNHEY, SMNVEV (reference sequence). CDR3 length equals 16 residues. For the CDR3, the DNA is TGTGCCAGCAGTTTATCTGGCAGGTCGTTCCCGGCTGAAGCTTTCTTT. Translating gives CASSLSGRSFPAEAFF.

This rearrangement joins TRBV7-2 to TRBJ2-7; 7 bases match TRBD2. The CDR3 totals 15 residues. Looked up from germline, CDR1 is SGHTA and CDR2 is FQGNSA. V lost 2 bases to trimming and J lost 7 bases; unmatched junction nucleotides: 11. CDR3 DNA: TGTGCCAGCAGCTTATTATCGAGGGAGGGGAGGGAGCAGTACTTC. As protein: CASSLLSREGREQYF.

Written as DNA, the CDR3 is TGTGCCACCAGCAGAGATGAGATGGGGAGGGGGGACTATGGCTACACCTTC. Translating it yields CATSRDEMGRGDYGYTF. This rearrangement joins TRBV15 to TRBJ1-2; perhaps TRBD1 as D (6 bases). Germline assignment: CDR1 LNHNV and CDR2 YYDKDF (reference sequence). Trimming cost V 0 bases and J 3 bases, with 17 bases left between them. The CDR3 is 17 residues long.

This chain connects TRBV5-6 to TRBJ1-1; D is perhaps TRBD1 (5 bases). This CDR3 has 15 amino acids. V gave up 1 base and J gave up 0 bases, with 10 bases separating them. Per germline, CDR1 SGHDT and CDR2 YYEEEE. CDR3 sequence reads: CASSLFGRVNTEAFF. The CDR3 region has the DNA TGTGCCAGCAGCTTGTTCGGCAGGGTGAACACTGAAGCTTTCTTT.

The chain has TRBV5-1 and TRBJ2-2, with 12 bases fitting TRBD1. The CDR3 contains 17 residues. The trim removed 3 bases at V and 5 bases at J, leaving 8 bases unmatched. Germline V lookup: CDR1 SGHRS, CDR2 YFSETQ. The CDR3 DNA follows: TGCGCCAGCAGCTCGTCCGGGACAGGGGGCGCGACCGGGGAGCTGTTTTTT. It is translated as CASSSSGTGGATGELFF.

This clone was seen a handful of times. The J gene is TRBJ1-1, the V gene TRBV25-1, with no clear D. The CDR3 spans 13 residues. V lost 2 bases to trimming and J lost 10 bases, with 14 bases between them. The V gene's germline CDR1 is MGHDK and CDR2 SYGVNS. The CDR3, as DNA: TGTGCCAGCAGTGAAGCGACCCTGCGAGGAGCTTTCTTT. Protein sequence: CASSEATLRGAFF.

This clone was seen a few times. J is TRBJ1-2 and V is TRBV2; no definite D call. Germline CDR1 is SNHLY and CDR2 is FYNNEI. This CDR3 has 13 amino acids. V lost 5 bases and J lost 2, with 9 bases in between. DNA of the CDR3: TGTGCCAGCAGTTTGGGCAGGAACTATGGCTACACCTTC. This sequence encodes CASSLGRNYGYTF.

The rearrangement joins TRBV5-1 to TRBJ2-3, with D uncertain. V was trimmed by 4 bases and J by 1 base, leaving 16 bases between them. There are 16 residues in the CDR3. Per germline, CDR1 SGHRS and CDR2 YFSETQ. CDR3 DNA sequence: TGCGCCAGCAGCCCTAGACCAACCGAAGGCACAGATACGCAGTATTTT. It is translated as CASSPRPTEGTDTQYF.

The chain is built from TRBV29-1 and TRBJ2-1; 7 nucleotides line up with TRBD1. Germline V gives CDR1 SQVTM, CDR2 ANQGSEA. CDR3 length: 11 residues. V was clipped by 3 bases and J by 9 bases; unmatched bases: 2. The CDR3 here is CSVEGQPEQFF. CDR3 in DNA: TGCAGCGTTGAGGGACAGCCTGAGCAGTTCTTC.

The chain uses TRBV27 and TRBJ2-2, with D possibly being TRBD2 (6 bases). Germline loops: CDR1 MNHEY, CDR2 SMNVEV (reference sequence). This CDR3 has 16 amino acids. V lost 5 bases to trimming and J lost 7 bases, with 20 bases between them. Here the CDR3 reads CASSPRGIGGRGELFF. DNA of the CDR3: TGTGCCAGCAGTCCCCGGGGTATCGGGGGACGCGGGGAGCTGTTTTTT.

The rearrangement links TRBV19 to TRBJ1-2, with no clear D. This CDR3 contains 13 residues. The germline V gene encodes CDR1 LNHDA and CDR2 SQIVND (reference sequence). Trimming cost V 1 base and J 1 base, with 4 bases left between them. CDR3 sequence: CASSIGLNYGYTF. As DNA, the CDR3 is TGTGCCAGTAGTATAGGTCTTAACTATGGCTACACCTTC.

The chain links TRBV7-2 to TRBJ2-6, with D unclear. V was shortened by 3 bases and J by 0 bases, with 6 bases between the two germline ends. Looked up from germline, CDR1 is SGHTA and CDR2 is FQGNSA. The CDR3 has 15 residues. The CDR3 region has the DNA TGTGCCAGCAGCTTGGGCCTCTCTGGGGCCAACGTCCTGACTTTC. It specifies CASSLGLSGANVLTF.

The chain employs TRBV6-5 and TRBJ1-4, with D perhaps TRBD1 (5 bases). The germline CDR1 and CDR2 sequences are MNHEY and SVGAGI. This CDR3 is 14 amino acids long. V gave up 8 bases and J gave up 1 base, with 11 bases separating them. DNA of the CDR3: TGTGCCAGCGGGGCCGACAGAACTAATGAAAAACTGTTTTTT. Its translation: CASGADRTNEKLFF.

This clone has just a few counts. The chain is built from TRBV5-1 and TRBJ2-2; D not resolved. Germline V lookup: CDR1 SGHRS, CDR2 YFSETQ. The CDR3 covers 14 residues. V lost 1 base and J lost 4, with 8 bases in between. In DNA form, the CDR3 reads TGCGCCAGCAGCTTGTCCCTAACCACCGGGGAGCTGTTTTTT. It is translated as CASSLSLTTGELFF.

The chain uses TRBV7-8 and TRBJ1-4, with 7 bases lining up with TRBD1. The CDR3 consists of 14 residues. Germline V gene data show CDR1 as SGHVS and CDR2 as FQNEAQ. Trimming cost V 5 bases and J 5 bases; bases outside gene matches: 5. CDR3 loop: CASSPRTGNEKLFF. CDR3 DNA sequence: TGTGCCAGCAGCCCCAGGACAGGCAATGAAAAACTGTTTTTT.

This clone came up a few times. The rearrangement joins TRBV6-1 to TRBJ2-7, with unresolved D. Trimming stripped 3 bases from V and 0 bases from J, with 12 bases between. CDR1 and CDR2 (germline): MNHNS, SASEGT. The CDR3 is 15 amino acids. CDR3 region: CASSEFSISSYEQYF. CDR3 nucleotides: TGTGCCAGCAGTGAGTTCAGTATAAGCTCCTACGAGCAGTACTTC.

This sequence joins TRBV15 and TRBJ2-7, with 8 bases that match TRBD1. The germline CDR1 and CDR2 sequences are LNHNV and YYDKDF (reference sequence). The CDR3 is 14 amino acids. Trimming removed 3 bases from V and 5 bases from J; junction bases left unmatched: 6. The CDR3 is CATSRDRALNEQYF. For the CDR3, the DNA is TGTGCCACCAGCAGGGACAGGGCTCTTAACGAGCAGTACTTC.

The chain couples TRBV18 to TRBJ1-4; the D gene is possibly TRBD1 (6 bases). Per the germline V gene, CDR1 is KGHSH and CDR2 is LQKENI. V was shortened by 1 base and J by 4 bases, with 7 bases between the two germline ends. This CDR3 has 14 residues. CDR3: CASSPQQGNEKLFF. The CDR3 DNA follows: TGTGCCAGCTCACCACAACAGGGTAATGAAAAACTGTTTTTT.

This clone was found a few times. The J gene is TRBJ1-4, the V gene TRBV7-9, with D possibly being TRBD1 (5 bases). V was cut by 4 bases and J by 11 bases, with 14 bases left in between. The CDR3 has 13 residues. Germline V gene sequence: CDR1 SEHNR, CDR2 FQNEAQ (reference sequence). The DNA for the CDR3 is TGTGCCAGCAGCTCCGAGGGGAGGCCTAAACTGTTTTTT. Encoded protein: CASSSEGRPKLFF. Full variable domain (outside the CDR3, taken from reference TRBV7-9 and TRBJ1-4): DTGVSQNPRHKITKRGQNVTFRCDPISEHNRLYWYRQTLGQGPEFLTYFQNEAQLEKSRLLSDRFSAERPKGSFSTLEIQRTEQGDSAMYLCASSSEGRPKLFFGSGTQLSVL.

The V and J genes are TRBV7-8 and TRBJ2-7, with 7 bases lining up with TRBD1. The germline V gene has CDR1 SGHVS and CDR2 FQNEAQ. V was pared by 5 bases and J by 7 bases, with 14 bases of the junction left unmatched. The CDR3 is made up of 15 amino acids. The CDR3 region is CASSAGTVYEFEQYF. Here the CDR3 DNA reads TGTGCCAGCAGCGCTGGGACAGTCTACGAATTTGAGCAGTACTTC.

This clone has only a few counts. V and J are TRBV7-6 and TRBJ1-4, with D perhaps TRBD1 (5 bases). Germline CDR1 is SGHVS and CDR2 is FNYEAQ. This CDR3 has 16 residues. V was cut by 3 bases and J by 5 bases, with 16 bases left in between. The CDR3 nucleotides are TGTGCCAGCAGCTTCGACCCAGGGAGGGGAAATGAAAAACTGTTTTTT. Its translation: CASSFDPGRGNEKLFF.

This chain joins TRBV11-3 and TRBJ1-1, with D perhaps matching TRBD1 (5 bases). This CDR3 comprises 15 residues. Germline V lookup: CDR1 SGHNT, CDR2 YENEEA. Between the trimmed V and J ends, which lost 0 bases and 0 bases, there was a span of 8 bases. Here the CDR3 DNA reads TGTGCCAGCAGCTTAGAACTGACAGTGAACACTGAAGCTTTCTTT. Translation gives CASSLELTVNTEAFF.

The CDR3: CASSLVGGAPDEQYF. The DNA for the CDR3 is TGCGCCAGCAGCTTGGTGGGGGGGGCTCCAGACGAGCAGTACTTC. This rearrangement joins TRBV5-1 to TRBJ2-7; possibly TRBD2 for D (7 bases). Trimming stripped 0 bases from V and 5 bases from J, with 15 bases between. The CDR3 length is 15 residues. Germline V gene sequence: CDR1 SGHRS, CDR2 YFSETQ.

This clone was observed a handful of times. This chain connects TRBV5-4 to TRBJ2-3; no definite D call. The CDR3 consists of 15 residues. V shed 3 bases and J shed 1 base, with 12 bases lying between them. CDR1 is SGHNT and CDR2 is YYREEE in the germline V gene (reference sequence). Written as DNA, the CDR3 is TGTGCCAGCAGCTCACCCCTTCAGGGCACAGATACGCAGTATTTT. This codes for CASSSPLQGTDTQYF.